Listed here are 20 T cell receptor beta chains from one sample, sequenced in a study of cytomegalovirus exposure and HLA in healthy donors. The PCR ran on 60 Vbeta and 13 Jbeta primers. Using immunoSEQ multiplex PCR, the repertoire was profiled, and TCRdb retains in-frame clones only, with some absent. The sample lists 100,000 to 150,000 clones; 70% to 80% were seen once. The sample consisted of PBMCs. These receptors originate from a man aged 40-49 years in good health and CMV-seronegative.

The chain couples TRBV27 to TRBJ1-2; D is unresolved. The V gene lost 4 bases and the J gene lost 8 bases, with 11 bases spanning the gap. The CDR3 is made up of 12 amino acids. Germline CDR1 is MNHEY and CDR2 is SMNVEV (reference sequence). The CDR3: CASSSTRLGYTF. CDR3 bases: TGTGCCAGCAGTTCGACAAGGCTAGGCTACACCTTC.

The chain employs TRBV18 and TRBJ2-5; TRBD2 matches 10 bases. The CDR3 spans 16 residues. Germline CDR1 and CDR2: KGHSH and LQKENI. The V and J ends lost 2 bases and 2 bases, in that order; junction bases with no gene match: 5. The CDR3 DNA reads TGTGCCAGCTCACCAAGGACTAGCGGTGGTCAAGAGACCCAGTACTTC. Translated, it gives CASSPRTSGGQETQYF.

The rearrangement links TRBV7-9 to TRBJ2-6; TRBD2 is a possible D gene (6 bases). The CDR3 is 17 residues long. Looked up from germline, CDR1 is SEHNR and CDR2 is FQNEAQ (reference sequence). Trimming left V 5 bases short and J 0 bases short, with 14 bases between. This CDR3 is CASSKAGGFSGANVLTF. The CDR3 bases are TGTGCCAGCAGCAAAGCGGGTGGCTTCTCTGGGGCCAACGTCCTGACTTTC.

The chain has TRBV7-2 and TRBJ1-1; tentative D call: TRBD1 (6 bases). The CDR3 totals 17 residues. The germline V gene has CDR1 SGHTA and CDR2 FQGNSA. With 1 base removed from V and 3 bases from J, the gap between germline ends came to 18 bases. CDR3 region: CASSLEGGSSSDTEAFF. The CDR3 DNA reads as TGTGCCAGCAGCTTAGAGGGGGGGAGTTCCAGCGACACTGAAGCTTTCTTT.

V gene TRBV11-2 combines with J gene TRBJ2-3; no clear D gene. CDR3 length: 15 amino acids. Germline CDR1 reads SGHAT; CDR2 reads FQNNGV. V lost 2 bases to trimming and J lost 3 bases, with 12 bases between them. CDR3: CASSLSRITTDTQYF. CDR3 DNA sequence: TGTGCCAGCAGCTTATCGAGGATTACGACAGATACGCAGTATTTT.

The chain joins TRBV19 to TRBJ2-2; a possible D gene is TRBD2 (5 bases). The germline gives CDR1 LNHDA, CDR2 SQIVND (reference sequence). V lost 3 bases and J lost 3, with 8 bases in between. The CDR3 is 14 amino acids. The CDR3 nucleotides read TGTGCCAGTAGTATTCGGGGATACACCGGGGAGCTGTTTTTT. As protein: CASSIRGYTGELFF. Drawing the rest from reference TRBV19 and TRBJ2-2, the complete variable domain is DGGITQSPKYLFRKEGQNVTLSCEQNLNHDAMYWYRQDPGQGLRLIYYSQIVNDFQKGDIAEGYSVSREKKESFPLTVTSAQKNPTAFYLCASSIRGYTGELFFGEGSRLTVL.

The CDR3 region has the DNA TGTGCCAGCAGCTTATTTGAGGAGGCTTTCTTT. Translation: CASSLFEEAFF. V gene TRBV7-9 combines with J gene TRBJ1-1; D gene ambiguous. The CDR3 spans 11 residues. V shed 2 bases and J shed 11 bases, with 9 bases lying between them. Germline V gene sequence: CDR1 SEHNR, CDR2 FQNEAQ (reference sequence).

This chain uses TRBV5-6 with TRBJ1-1; tentatively, D is TRBD1 (5 bases). Germline CDR1 SGHDT, CDR2 YYEEEE. Trimming cost V 5 bases and J 1 base, with 9 bases left between them. The CDR3 consists of 13 residues. CDR3 DNA sequence: TGTGCCAGCAGGTTCACAGGGAACACTGAAGCTTTCTTT. The encoded protein is CASRFTGNTEAFF.

The rearrangement links TRBV4-1 to TRBJ1-2, with 10 bases aligning to TRBD1. CDR1 MGHRA and CDR2 YSYEKL come from the germline V gene. This CDR3 region has 16 residues. V shed 0 bases and J 6 bases; nucleotides not matched to a gene: 7. The CDR3: CASSQDLIGTGDGYTF. DNA of the CDR3: TGCGCCAGCAGCCAAGATTTGATCGGGACAGGGGATGGCTACACCTTC.

This chain links TRBV7-2 with TRBJ2-1, with 12 bases matching TRBD2. V shed 5 bases and J 7 bases; nucleotides not matched to a gene: 6. The CDR3 contains 15 residues. The germline V gene has CDR1 SGHTA and CDR2 FQGNSA. DNA of the CDR3: TGTGCCAGCAGCCCACTTGGACTAGCGGGGAATGAGCAGTTCTTC. This sequence encodes CASSPLGLAGNEQFF.

This clone came up a few times. This chain joins TRBV7-2 and TRBJ1-2; 10 positions agree with TRBD1. The CDR3 consists of 15 residues. Per the germline V gene, CDR1 is SGHTA and CDR2 is FQGNSA. V was clipped by 2 bases and J by 3 bases; unmatched bases: 3. CDR3 sequence reads: CASSLFGTGDYGYTF. The CDR3, as DNA: TGTGCCAGCAGCTTATTCGGGACAGGGGACTATGGCTACACCTTC.

J is TRBJ2-3 and V is TRBV7-9, with 11 bases lining up with TRBD2. The CDR3 sequence is 12 residues long. Germline V gives CDR1 SEHNR, CDR2 FQNEAQ (reference sequence). Trimming took 5 bases from V and 11 from J; bases not matched to a gene: 3. The DNA for the CDR3 is TGTGCCAGCAGCCCCGGACTAGCGGGGCAGTATTTT. This translates into CASSPGLAGQYF.

The V gene is TRBV5-8, the J gene TRBJ2-1; D call uncertain. CDR1 and CDR2 (germline): SGHTS, YDEGEE. The CDR3 covers 12 residues. Trimming shortened V by 4 bases and J by 4 bases, and 6 bases separated the two germline ends. The CDR3 is CASSPRYNEQFF. As DNA, the CDR3 is TGTGCCAGCAGCCCCCGGTACAATGAGCAGTTCTTC.

Concerning this clone: The same CDR3 is also encoded by other DNA sequences in this sample. The V and J genes are TRBV5-4 and TRBJ1-1, with 8 bases aligning to TRBD1. From germline, CDR1 is SGHNT and CDR2 YYREEE (reference sequence). V dropped 4 bases and J dropped 4; count of bases not matched to a gene: 3. CDR3 size: 13 residues. CDR3 sequence: CASSLTGGTEAFF. CDR3 sequence (DNA): TGTGCCAGCAGCCTAACAGGGGGCACTGAAGCTTTCTTT.

In this sample, this clone turned up a few times. CDR3 residues: CASRPPTGGAGKLFF. CDR3 DNA sequence: TGTGCCAGCAGACCCCCGACAGGGGGAGCAGGAAAACTGTTTTTT. The chain recombines TRBV28 with TRBJ1-4; 9 bases are shared with TRBD1. Germline CDR1 is MDHEN and CDR2 is SYDVKM. V was pared by 6 bases and J by 10 bases, with 12 bases of the junction left unmatched. The CDR3 runs to 15 residues.

This chain links TRBV7-9 with TRBJ2-7, with 11 bases fitting TRBD1. The CDR3 contains 15 residues. V shed 3 bases, J shed 5 bases, and the junction held 6 bases outside the gene matches. Germline CDR1 reads SEHNR; CDR2 reads FQNEAQ (reference sequence). CDR3 in DNA: TGTGCCAGCAGCTTTGGACAGGGGGCGCTCCACGAGCAGTACTTC. As protein: CASSFGQGALHEQYF.

The V and J genes are TRBV5-6 and TRBJ1-2, with a tentative D call TRBD1 (6 bases). The CDR3 covers 14 residues. The germline V and J ends were trimmed by 1 base and 0 bases, with 7 bases remaining between them. CDR1 SGHDT and CDR2 YYEEEE come from the germline V gene. CDR3 DNA: TGTGCCAGCAGCTTGAGGGGGACTAACTATGGCTACACCTTC. It translates to CASSLRGTNYGYTF. The full variable domain, with the rest looked up from reference TRBV5-6 and TRBJ1-2, is DAGVTQSPTHLIKTRGQQVTLRCSPKSGHDTVSWYQQALGQGPQFIFQYYEEEERQRGNFPDRFSGHQFPNYSSELNVNALLLGDSALYLCASSLRGTNYGYTFGSGTRLTVV.

CDR3 in amino acids: CASSRGQGRSRPYEQYF. The DNA for the CDR3 is TGTGCCAGCAGCCGGGGACAGGGCCGCAGTAGACCCTACGAGCAGTACTTC. The chain employs TRBV14 and TRBJ2-7; the match to TRBD1 covers 9 bases. The CDR3 spans 17 residues. Germline CDR1 reads SGHDN; CDR2 reads FVKESK. V was clipped by 4 bases and J by 2 bases; unmatched bases: 12.

This clone was counted a few times. The chain links TRBV10-3 to TRBJ1-2; the match to TRBD1 covers 9 bases. The ends lost 3 bases at V and 8 bases at J; junction bases unmatched: 7. Germline loops: CDR1 ENHRY, CDR2 SYGVKD. This CDR3 comprises 14 residues. The CDR3 DNA follows: TGTGCCATCAGTGAACAGGGGGCGCAAAGCGGCTACACCTTC. It is translated as CAISEQGAQSGYTF.

The V and J genes are TRBV7-9 and TRBJ2-1; D is possibly TRBD2 (6 bases). V lost 5 bases to trimming and J lost 0 bases, with 11 bases between them. The CDR3 is 15 amino acids. CDR1 SEHNR and CDR2 FQNEAQ come from the germline V gene (reference sequence). The CDR3 sequence: CASSVHGSSYNEQFF. The DNA for the CDR3 is TGTGCCAGCAGCGTTCACGGGAGCTCCTACAATGAGCAGTTCTTC.